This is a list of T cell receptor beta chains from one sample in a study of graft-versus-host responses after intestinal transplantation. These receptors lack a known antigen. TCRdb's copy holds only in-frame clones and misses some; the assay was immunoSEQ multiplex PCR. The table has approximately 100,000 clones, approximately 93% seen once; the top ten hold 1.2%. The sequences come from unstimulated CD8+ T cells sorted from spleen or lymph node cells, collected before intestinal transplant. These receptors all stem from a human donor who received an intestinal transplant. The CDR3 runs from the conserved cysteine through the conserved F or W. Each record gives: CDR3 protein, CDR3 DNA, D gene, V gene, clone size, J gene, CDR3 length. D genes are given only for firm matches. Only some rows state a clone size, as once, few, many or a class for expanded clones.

cdr3_aa: CASSFPRLAGGPTDTQYF
cdr3_nt: TGTGCCAGCAGCTTTCCCCGACTAGCGGGGGGACCCACAGATACGCAGTATTTT
d_call: TRBD2
v_call: TRBV11-2
clone_size: NA
j_call: TRBJ2-3
cdr3_length: 18

cdr3_aa: CASSPGANQPQHF
cdr3_nt: TGTGCCAGCTCACCAGGGGCTAATCAGCCCCAGCATTTT
d_call: NA
v_call: TRBV18
clone_size: NA
j_call: TRBJ1-5
cdr3_length: 13

cdr3_aa: CAISDVGRGDSGELFF
cdr3_nt: TGTGCCATCAGTGATGTAGGGAGGGGAGATTCCGGGGAGCTGTTTTTT
d_call: TRBD2
v_call: TRBV10-3
clone_size: NA
j_call: TRBJ2-2
cdr3_length: 16

cdr3_aa: CASSLGCLTFF
cdr3_nt: TGTGCCAGCAGCTTAGGCTGTTTGACTTTCTTT
d_call: NA
v_call: TRBV7-2
clone_size: NA
j_call: TRBJ1-1
cdr3_length: 11

cdr3_aa: CASSDGTNYGYTF
cdr3_nt: TGCGCCAGCAGTGACGGGACAAACTATGGCTACACCTTC
d_call: NA
v_call: TRBV10-2
clone_size: NA
j_call: TRBJ1-2
cdr3_length: 13

cdr3_aa: CASSPGPTDTQYF
cdr3_nt: TGTGCCAGCAGCCCGGGCCCCACAGATACGCAGTATTTT
d_call: NA
v_call: TRBV7-6
clone_size: NA
j_call: TRBJ2-3
cdr3_length: 13

cdr3_aa: CASSLGPRVTEAFF
cdr3_nt: TGCGCCAGCAGTCTAGGGCCTCGGGTAACTGAAGCTTTCTTT
d_call: NA
v_call: TRBV4-1
clone_size: NA
j_call: TRBJ1-1
cdr3_length: 14

cdr3_aa: CASSSEERNEKLFF
cdr3_nt: TGTGCCAGCAGCTCCGAAGAGAGGAATGAAAAACTGTTTTTT
d_call: NA
v_call: TRBV7-2
clone_size: NA
j_call: TRBJ1-4
cdr3_length: 14

cdr3_aa: CASSSLDTGLAGANEQFF
cdr3_nt: TGCGCCAGCAGTTCCCTCGACACGGGACTAGCGGGGGCAAATGAGCAGTTCTTC
d_call: TRBD2
v_call: TRBV5-1
clone_size: NA
j_call: TRBJ2-1
cdr3_length: 18

cdr3_aa: CASRTGGMNTEAFF
cdr3_nt: TGTGCCAGCCGAACAGGGGGGATGAACACTGAAGCTTTCTTT
d_call: TRBD1
v_call: TRBV4-2
clone_size: NA
j_call: TRBJ1-1
cdr3_length: 14

cdr3_aa: CATGLQGAYEQYF
cdr3_nt: TGTGCCACCGGTTTACAGGGGGCTTACGAGCAGTACTTC
d_call: TRBD1
v_call: TRBV15
clone_size: few
j_call: TRBJ2-7
cdr3_length: 13

cdr3_aa: CASSGTSYEQYF
cdr3_nt: TGCGCCAGCAGCGGTACCTCCTACGAGCAGTACTTC
d_call: NA
v_call: TRBV5-1
clone_size: NA
j_call: TRBJ2-7
cdr3_length: 12

cdr3_aa: CASTLGGGQNEKLFF
cdr3_nt: TGTGCCAGTACACTTGGAGGGGGTCAAAATGAAAAACTGTTTTTT
d_call: NA
v_call: TRBV19
clone_size: NA
j_call: TRBJ1-4
cdr3_length: 15

cdr3_aa: CASSMGQGPYEQYF
cdr3_nt: TGTGCCAGTAGTATGGGACAGGGGCCCTACGAGCAGTACTTC
d_call: TRBD1
v_call: TRBV19
clone_size: NA
j_call: TRBJ2-7
cdr3_length: 14

cdr3_aa: CASSQAGRTNYGYTF
cdr3_nt: TGCGCCAGCAGCCAAGCCGGACGGACTAACTATGGCTACACCTTC
d_call: NA
v_call: TRBV4-1
clone_size: NA
j_call: TRBJ1-2
cdr3_length: 15

cdr3_aa: CASKVGGEAFF
cdr3_nt: TGCGCCAGCAAGGTTGGGGGTGAAGCTTTCTTT
d_call: NA
v_call: TRBV10-2
clone_size: NA
j_call: TRBJ1-1
cdr3_length: 11

cdr3_aa: CASSLEQRGGYEQYF
cdr3_nt: TGTGCCAGCAGCTTAGAGCAGCGGGGGGGCTACGAGCAGTACTTC
d_call: TRBD2
v_call: TRBV7-2
clone_size: NA
j_call: TRBJ2-7
cdr3_length: 15

cdr3_aa: CASSLTLAGTYNEQFF
cdr3_nt: TGTGCCAGCAGCTTAACCCTAGCGGGGACCTACAATGAGCAGTTCTTC
d_call: TRBD2
v_call: TRBV7-7
clone_size: once
j_call: TRBJ2-1
cdr3_length: 16

cdr3_aa: CASSDPLVMGGYNEQFF
cdr3_nt: TGTGCCAGCAGTGACCCACTTGTCATGGGCGGCTACAATGAGCAGTTCTTC
d_call: NA
v_call: TRBV6-1
clone_size: NA
j_call: TRBJ2-1
cdr3_length: 17

cdr3_aa: CASSEIGATNEKLFF
cdr3_nt: TGTGCCAGCAGTGAGATTGGGGCAACTAATGAAAAACTGTTTTTT
d_call: NA
v_call: TRBV6-1
clone_size: once
j_call: TRBJ1-4
cdr3_length: 15

cdr3_aa: CASDGEAKDRVPTGNTIYF
cdr3_nt: TGTGCCTCAGATGGAGAGGCGAAGGACAGAGTTCCTACTGGAAACACCATATATTTT
d_call: NA
v_call: TRBV10-3
clone_size: NA
j_call: TRBJ1-3
cdr3_length: 19

cdr3_aa: CASSLGPGGENQPQHF
cdr3_nt: TGTGCCAGCAGCTTGGGGCCCGGGGGGGAGAATCAGCCCCAGCATTTT
d_call: NA
v_call: TRBV7-6
clone_size: NA
j_call: TRBJ1-5
cdr3_length: 16

cdr3_aa: CASSHLPGTSGAETQYF
cdr3_nt: TGTGCCAGCAGCCACCTCCCGGGGACTAGCGGGGCCGAGACCCAGTACTTC
d_call: TRBD2
v_call: TRBV7-8
clone_size: NA
j_call: TRBJ2-5
cdr3_length: 17

cdr3_aa: CASNRGPGTGRAFF
cdr3_nt: TGTGCCAGCAACCGAGGTCCCGGGACAGGGAGAGCTTTCTTT
d_call: TRBD1
v_call: TRBV5-8
clone_size: NA
j_call: TRBJ1-1
cdr3_length: 14

cdr3_aa: CASSIGTSGGNEQFF
cdr3_nt: TGCGCCAGCAGCATCGGGACTAGCGGGGGGAATGAGCAGTTCTTC
d_call: TRBD2
v_call: TRBV5-1
clone_size: NA
j_call: TRBJ2-1
cdr3_length: 15

cdr3_aa: CASSDLTGDRRQNTEAFF
cdr3_nt: TGTGCCAGCAGTGATTTGACAGGGGACAGAAGACAGAACACTGAAGCTTTCTTT
d_call: TRBD1
v_call: TRBV2
clone_size: NA
j_call: TRBJ1-1
cdr3_length: 18

cdr3_aa: CASRLAKQGNTEAFF
cdr3_nt: TGTGCCAGCAGGTTAGCAAAACAGGGGAACACTGAAGCTTTCTTT
d_call: NA
v_call: TRBV6-1
clone_size: NA
j_call: TRBJ1-1
cdr3_length: 15

cdr3_aa: CSAPSYNEQFF
cdr3_nt: TGCAGTGCTCCTTCATACAATGAGCAGTTCTTC
d_call: NA
v_call: TRBV20-1
clone_size: NA
j_call: TRBJ2-1
cdr3_length: 11

cdr3_aa: CASLQGTAMNTEAFF
cdr3_nt: TGCGCCAGCCTCCAAGGGACAGCCATGAACACTGAAGCTTTCTTT
d_call: TRBD1
v_call: TRBV23-1
clone_size: NA
j_call: TRBJ1-1
cdr3_length: 15

cdr3_aa: CASSSRQGGDEQYF
cdr3_nt: TGTGCCAGCAGCTCAAGACAGGGAGGCGACGAGCAGTACTTC
d_call: NA
v_call: TRBV7-8
clone_size: once
j_call: TRBJ2-7
cdr3_length: 14

cdr3_aa: CASSIPNTEAFF
cdr3_nt: TGTGCCAGTAGTATCCCGAACACTGAAGCTTTCTTT
d_call: NA
v_call: TRBV19
clone_size: NA
j_call: TRBJ1-1
cdr3_length: 12

cdr3_aa: CASSYSRLYEQYF
cdr3_nt: TGTGCCAGCAGTTACAGCAGACTCTACGAGCAGTACTTC
d_call: NA
v_call: TRBV6-6
clone_size: NA
j_call: TRBJ2-7
cdr3_length: 13

cdr3_aa: CASSDSNYGYTF
cdr3_nt: TGTGCCAGTAGCGACAGTAACTATGGCTACACCTTC
d_call: NA
v_call: TRBV19
clone_size: NA
j_call: TRBJ1-2
cdr3_length: 12

cdr3_aa: CSARDDYGYTF
cdr3_nt: TGCAGTGCTAGAGATGACTATGGCTACACCTTC
d_call: NA
v_call: TRBV20-1
clone_size: NA
j_call: TRBJ1-2
cdr3_length: 11

cdr3_aa: CASSQDRELSEKLFF
cdr3_nt: TGCGCCAGCAGCCAAGATCGGGAACTTAGTGAAAAACTGTTTTTT
d_call: NA
v_call: TRBV4-1
clone_size: NA
j_call: TRBJ1-4
cdr3_length: 15

cdr3_aa: CASSRRQGAYNEQFF
cdr3_nt: TGTGCCAGCAGCCGGAGACAGGGAGCCTACAATGAGCAGTTCTTC
d_call: TRBD1
v_call: TRBV7-9
clone_size: NA
j_call: TRBJ2-1
cdr3_length: 15

cdr3_aa: CSVELATETQYF
cdr3_nt: TGCAGCGTTGAACTAGCAACGGAGACCCAGTACTTC
d_call: NA
v_call: TRBV29-1
clone_size: once
j_call: TRBJ2-5
cdr3_length: 12

cdr3_aa: CASSKETQYF
cdr3_nt: TGTGCCAGCAGTAAAGAGACCCAGTACTTC
d_call: NA
v_call: TRBV2
clone_size: NA
j_call: TRBJ2-5
cdr3_length: 10

cdr3_aa: CASSGGTYPPQETQYF
cdr3_nt: TGTGCCAGCAGCGGGGGGACCTATCCCCCCCAAGAGACCCAGTACTTC
d_call: NA
v_call: TRBV9
clone_size: once
j_call: TRBJ2-5
cdr3_length: 16

cdr3_aa: CASSYSTLAGYTQYF
cdr3_nt: TGTGCCAGCAGTTACTCGACTCTAGCGGGGTACACGCAGTATTTT
d_call: TRBD2
v_call: TRBV6-6
clone_size: once
j_call: TRBJ2-3
cdr3_length: 15

cdr3_aa: CASSLNTGAVGAFF
cdr3_nt: TGCGCCAGCAGCCTAAATACAGGCGCCGTGGGAGCTTTCTTT
d_call: NA
v_call: TRBV4-1
clone_size: NA
j_call: TRBJ1-1
cdr3_length: 14

cdr3_aa: CASSKNGVEGDTQYF
cdr3_nt: TGTGCCAGTAGTAAGAATGGGGTAGAGGGAGATACGCAGTATTTT
d_call: NA
v_call: TRBV19
clone_size: NA
j_call: TRBJ2-3
cdr3_length: 15

cdr3_aa: CASSLQQGAEEQYF
cdr3_nt: TGTGCCAGCAGCTTACAACAGGGGGCTGAAGAGCAGTACTTC
d_call: TRBD1
v_call: TRBV5-6
clone_size: once
j_call: TRBJ2-5
cdr3_length: 14

cdr3_aa: CASSASGGGMTEAFF
cdr3_nt: TGTGCCAGCAGCGCCTCTGGCGGCGGTATGACTGAAGCTTTCTTT
d_call: NA
v_call: TRBV9
clone_size: NA
j_call: TRBJ1-1
cdr3_length: 15

cdr3_aa: CATSGVNTEAFF
cdr3_nt: TGTGCCACCTCAGGGGTGAACACTGAAGCTTTCTTT
d_call: NA
v_call: TRBV6-6
clone_size: NA
j_call: TRBJ1-1
cdr3_length: 12

cdr3_aa: CASSLVLGFGNEQFF
cdr3_nt: TGTGCCAGCAGCTTAGTCTTGGGATTCGGCAATGAGCAGTTCTTC
d_call: NA
v_call: TRBV7-9
clone_size: NA
j_call: TRBJ2-1
cdr3_length: 15

cdr3_aa: CASSKEMGHNTGELFF
cdr3_nt: TGTGCCAGCAGCAAAGAGATGGGACACAACACCGGGGAGCTGTTTTTT
d_call: NA
v_call: TRBV14
clone_size: NA
j_call: TRBJ2-2
cdr3_length: 16

cdr3_aa: CAGQGALAGELFF
cdr3_nt: TGTGCCGGACAGGGGGCGTTGGCCGGGGAGCTGTTTTTT
d_call: TRBD1
v_call: TRBV5-4
clone_size: NA
j_call: TRBJ2-2
cdr3_length: 13

cdr3_aa: CASSKDSYEQYF
cdr3_nt: TGCGCCAGCAGCAAAGACAGCTACGAGCAGTACTTC
d_call: NA
v_call: TRBV4-1
clone_size: few
j_call: TRBJ2-7
cdr3_length: 12

cdr3_aa: CASSPLGGIDEQYF
cdr3_nt: TGTGCCAGCAGCCCGCTGGGGGGAATCGACGAGCAGTACTTC
d_call: NA
v_call: TRBV7-9
clone_size: NA
j_call: TRBJ2-7
cdr3_length: 14

cdr3_aa: CASSVGVGTYEQYF
cdr3_nt: TGTGCCAGCAGCGTAGGGGTCGGGACCTACGAGCAGTACTTC
d_call: NA
v_call: TRBV9
clone_size: NA
j_call: TRBJ2-7
cdr3_length: 14

cdr3_aa: CASSFFGPAGELFF
cdr3_nt: TGTGCCAGCAGTTTTTTTGGGCCTGCGGGGGAGCTGTTTTTT
d_call: NA
v_call: TRBV27
clone_size: NA
j_call: TRBJ2-2
cdr3_length: 14

cdr3_aa: CASSGGYRDTQYF
cdr3_nt: TGCGCCAGCAGTGGGGGGTACAGAGATACGCAGTATTTT
d_call: NA
v_call: TRBV10-2
clone_size: NA
j_call: TRBJ2-3
cdr3_length: 13

cdr3_aa: CASSLGQGAYNEQFF
cdr3_nt: TGTGCCAGCAGTCTTGGACAGGGGGCCTACAATGAGCAGTTCTTC
d_call: TRBD1
v_call: TRBV27
clone_size: NA
j_call: TRBJ2-1
cdr3_length: 15

cdr3_aa: CASSYSTTGLNSPLHF
cdr3_nt: TGTGCCAGCAGTTACTCGACTACGGGGCTCAATTCACCCCTCCACTTT
d_call: NA
v_call: TRBV6-5
clone_size: NA
j_call: TRBJ1-6
cdr3_length: 16

cdr3_aa: CASGRTSGGDNEQFF
cdr3_nt: TGTGCCAGTGGGAGGACTAGCGGGGGGGACAATGAGCAGTTCTTC
d_call: TRBD2
v_call: TRBV19
clone_size: NA
j_call: TRBJ2-1
cdr3_length: 15

cdr3_aa: CATSRDRADGYTF
cdr3_nt: TGTGCCACCAGCAGAGACAGGGCGGATGGCTACACCTTC
d_call: NA
v_call: TRBV15
clone_size: once
j_call: TRBJ1-2
cdr3_length: 13